These 31 T cell receptor beta chains originate from one sample sequenced in a study of shared clonotypes between healthy human individuals. Assay used: immunoSEQ multiplex PCR; TCRdb lists only in-frame clones, some missing. The table includes around 1 million clones, 60% to 85% detected once. The sequenced material came from memory CD4+ T cells sorted from blood. Indicated subset: CD45RA-negative fraction. Receptors originate from a young man in good health.

The CDR3 region is CASSLQGLDNSPLHF. The CDR3 DNA reads TGTGCCAGCAGCTTACAGGGACTTGATAATTCACCCCTCCACTTT. The gene calls are TRBV2 and TRBJ1-6, with D possibly matching TRBD1 (6 bases). Germline CDR1 SNHLY, CDR2 FYNNEI. Trimming pared 6 bases from V and 5 bases from J, leaving 14 bases between. This CDR3 has 15 residues.

This clone is a singleton in its sample. The V and J genes are TRBV5-1 and TRBJ1-2; maybe TRBD1 (6 bases). The germline V and J ends were trimmed by 5 bases and 5 bases, with 16 bases remaining between them. The CDR3 spans 14 residues. Germline V gene sequence: CDR1 SGHRS, CDR2 YFSETQ. CDR3 nucleotides: TGCGCCAGCAGGGGATCCGGGGACATTTATGGCTACACCTTC. Protein product: CASRGSGDIYGYTF.

This sequence joins TRBV30 and TRBJ2-7; a weak D match, TRBD1 (5 bases). Per germline, CDR1 GTSNPN and CDR2 SVGIG (reference sequence). The CDR3 totals 15 residues. The V end was cut by 5 bases, the J end by 3 bases, with 20 bases between. In nucleotides, the CDR3 is TGTGCCTGGTCACCAGGGCCGGAAAGAAACTACGAGCAGTACTTC. This translates into CAWSPGPERNYEQYF.

The chain employs TRBV19 and TRBJ1-1; no firm D call. V gave up 3 bases and J gave up 4 bases, with 9 bases separating them. The CDR3 contains 13 residues. Germline V gene lookup returns CDR1 LNHDA and CDR2 SQIVND (reference sequence). CDR3 protein: CASSITFTTEAFF. The CDR3, as DNA: TGTGCCAGTAGTATCACATTTACCACTGAAGCTTTCTTT. Full variable domain (outside the CDR3, taken from reference TRBV19 and TRBJ1-1): DGGITQSPKYLFRKEGQNVTLSCEQNLNHDAMYWYRQDPGQGLRLIYYSQIVNDFQKGDIAEGYSVSREKKESFPLTVTSAQKNPTAFYLCASSITFTTEAFFGQGTRLTVV.

Only a few counts were recorded for this clone. CDR3 residues: CAISEWGALNTEAFF. CDR3 DNA: TGTGCCATCAGTGAGTGGGGAGCATTGAACACTGAAGCTTTCTTT. The chain carries TRBV10-3 and TRBJ1-1; D gene unclear. Trimming took off 1 base at V and 0 bases at J, with 9 bases between the two ends. Per the germline V gene, CDR1 is ENHRY and CDR2 is SYGVKD. The CDR3 contains 15 residues.

The V call is TRBV4-1, the J call TRBJ1-4, with D possibly being TRBD1 (5 bases). The V and J ends lost 3 bases and 1 base respectively, with 6 bases between them. Germline CDR1 is MGHRA and CDR2 is YSYEKL. The CDR3 extends over 14 amino acids. CDR3 sequence reads: CASSHDRTNEKLFF. The CDR3 bases are TGCGCCAGCAGCCACGACAGAACTAATGAAAAACTGTTTTTT.

The rearrangement uses TRBV27 and TRBJ2-3; no reliable D call. From germline, CDR1 is MNHEY and CDR2 SMNVEV (reference sequence). V dropped 7 bases and J dropped 1 base, with 12 bases sitting between them. The length of the CDR3 is 14 residues. In DNA form, the CDR3 reads TGTGCCAGCAAGTTCCCGACGGGCACAGATACGCAGTATTTT. Amino acid sequence: CASKFPTGTDTQYF.

The V gene is TRBV30, the J gene TRBJ2-1; TRBD2 might be the D (5 bases). CDR3 length equals 16 residues. Trimming pared 0 bases from V and 5 bases from J, leaving 17 bases between. Per germline, CDR1 GTSNPN and CDR2 SVGIG (reference sequence). The DNA of the CDR3 is TGTGCCTGGAGTGTACGGACTGTCGTGCTGAACAATGAGCAGTTCTTC. This encodes CAWSVRTVVLNNEQFF.

The chain joins TRBV29-1 to TRBJ2-7; D is unclear. Germline V gene data show CDR1 as SQVTM and CDR2 as ANQGSEA. V was cut by 1 base and J by 2 bases, with 9 bases left in between. There are 13 residues in the CDR3. CDR3 amino acids: CSVEGWSPYEQYF. CDR3 coding DNA: TGCAGCGTTGAAGGATGGTCCCCCTACGAGCAGTACTTC.

The chain combines TRBV7-2 with TRBJ1-4, with D unresolved. CDR1 is SGHTA, CDR2 FQGNSA, per germline. The CDR3 consists of 15 residues. Trimming left V 1 base short and J 4 bases short, with 10 bases between. CDR3 sequence (DNA): TGTGCCAGCAGCTTAGGGGTCCGGCATAATGAAAAACTGTTTTTT. It is translated as CASSLGVRHNEKLFF.

A few counts support this clone. V is TRBV7-3 and J is TRBJ2-3; 8 bases line up with TRBD2. There are 16 residues in the CDR3. Trimming cost V 5 bases and J 3 bases; bases outside gene matches: 10. CDR1 is SGHTA and CDR2 is FQGTGA in the germline V gene. CDR3 nucleotide sequence: TGTGCCAGCAGCGGTAGCTTGGCGGGGGGTACAGATACGCAGTATTTT. As protein: CASSGSLAGGTDTQYF.

The rearrangement links TRBV7-2 to TRBJ1-5; D not resolved. Trimming cost V 4 bases and J 2 bases, with 9 bases left between them. There are 14 residues in the CDR3. Germline CDR1 SGHTA, CDR2 FQGNSA. The CDR3 DNA reads TGTGCCAGCAGCTCCGACACTGGCAATCAGCCCCAGCATTTT. Amino acid sequence: CASSSDTGNQPQHF. The full variable domain, in which reference TRBV7-2 and TRBJ1-5 provide the parts outside the CDR3, is GAGVSQSPSNKVTEKGKDVELRCDPISGHTALYWYRQSLGQGLEFLIYFQGNSAPDKSGLPSDRFSAERTGGSVSTLTIQRTQQEDSAVYLCASSSDTGNQPQHFGDGTRLSIL.

This clone was picked up a small number of times. The chain couples TRBV10-1 to TRBJ2-7, with TRBD2 as a possible D gene (5 bases). The CDR3 totals 12 residues. V was pared by 9 bases and J by 4 bases, with 13 bases between. Germline CDR1 is WNHNN and CDR2 is SYGVQD (reference sequence). The CDR3 DNA reads as TGCGCCAGTAAACCTAGCTTATACGAGCAGTACTTC. Its translation is CASKPSLYEQYF.

The chain uses TRBV2 and TRBJ1-5; the D gene is possibly TRBD1 (5 bases). CDR1 and CDR2 from the germline V gene are SNHLY and FYNNEI. V gave up 1 base and J gave up 5 bases, with 9 bases separating them. The CDR3 sequence is 14 residues long. The CDR3 is CASSEGQRHQPQHF. The DNA of the CDR3 is TGTGCCAGCAGTGAAGGACAGAGGCATCAGCCCCAGCATTTT.

The chain combines TRBV28 with TRBJ1-2, with no clear D. The V gene lost 3 bases and the J gene lost 5 bases, with 22 bases spanning the gap. This CDR3 comprises 17 residues. Germline V gene lookup returns CDR1 MDHEN and CDR2 SYDVKM. In DNA, the CDR3 is TGTGCCAGCAGTTTTATGGGGTCGCGGGGTAGTCTATATGGCTACACCTTC. Translated: CASSFMGSRGSLYGYTF.

The V gene is TRBV25-1, the J gene TRBJ1-2; no clear D gene. The CDR3 length is 15 residues. Per the germline V gene, CDR1 is MGHDK and CDR2 is SYGVNS. The germline V and J ends were trimmed by 1 base and 7 bases, with 16 bases remaining between them. In DNA form, the CDR3 reads TGTGCCAGCAGTGAATGGCAGGAGAGGTCGGGTGGCTACACCTTC. It specifies CASSEWQERSGGYTF.

A single count supports this clone. Here the CDR3 DNA reads TGTGCCAGCAGTTTACTGGGGGACCTAGGTTCACCCCTCCACTTT. Its translation is CASSLLGDLGSPLHF. The rearrangement joins TRBV28 to TRBJ1-6, with D maybe TRBD1 (5 bases). The V and J ends lost 2 bases and 9 bases respectively, with 14 bases between them. CDR3 length equals 15 residues. The germline V gene encodes CDR1 MDHEN and CDR2 SYDVKM.

As regards this clone: One base away lies a much larger clone, so this may be a sequencing read error. This sequence joins TRBV5-1 and TRBJ2-7; 7 nucleotides agree with TRBD2. After removal of 4 bases from V and 6 bases from J, the junction contained 10 bases not matched to a gene. The germline V gene encodes CDR1 SGHRS and CDR2 YFSETQ. There are 14 residues in the CDR3. The CDR3 DNA sequence: TGCGCCAGCAGCCTTCTTGGGGCTAGCGGCGAGCAGTACTTC. Translating it yields CASSLLGASGEQYF.

Concerning this clone itself: The same CDR3 arises from other DNA sequences in this sample as well. The chain uses TRBV15 and TRBJ1-4, with no clear D. Trimming cost V 1 base and J 7 bases, with 4 bases left between them. CDR1 is LNHNV, CDR2 YYDKDF, per germline (reference sequence). The CDR3 loop spans 12 amino acids. CDR3 nucleotides: TGTGCCACCAGCAGAGTCGGTGAAAAACTGTTTTTT. It yields the protein CATSRVGEKLFF.

This clone occurred many times. The J gene is TRBJ1-4, the V gene TRBV5-7; TRBD1 matches at 10 bases. TRBV5-7 is an ORF, with its function uncertain. Trimming removed 4 bases from V and 5 bases from J; junction bases left unmatched: 5. This CDR3 is built from 15 residues. Here the CDR3 DNA reads TGTGCCAGCAGCATGATGGGACAGGGGAATGAAAAACTGTTTTTT. It yields the protein CASSMMGQGNEKLFF.

This clone appeared a single time. The V call is TRBV7-9, the J call TRBJ2-3; 13 nucleotides agree with TRBD2. The CDR3 sequence is 17 residues long. From germline, CDR1 is SEHNR and CDR2 FQNEAQ (reference sequence). With V trimmed by 5 bases and J by 1 base, 6 bases remained unmatched. As DNA, the CDR3 is TGTGCCAGCAGCGCGGGACTAGCGGGGAAGGGCACAGATACGCAGTATTTT. Residues: CASSAGLAGKGTDTQYF.

The CDR3 is CASSPIITGKIVSSGNTIYF. CDR3 DNA: TGTGCCAGCTCACCTATTATCACAGGGAAGATTGTGTCCTCTGGAAACACCATATATTTT. The rearrangement joins TRBV18 to TRBJ1-3, with D possibly being TRBD1 (6 bases). Germline lookup yields CDR1 KGHSH and CDR2 LQKENI. Trimming took 3 bases from V and 0 from J, leaving 24 bases between them. CDR3 length: 20 amino acids.

The V call is TRBV28, the J call TRBJ2-5; D may correspond to TRBD1 or TRBD2 (5 bases each). Germline values: CDR1 MDHEN, CDR2 SYDVKM. There are 15 residues in the CDR3. Trimming took 0 bases from V and 2 from J, leaving 10 bases between them. CDR3 sequence (DNA): TGTGCCAGCAGTTTATGGGGGGTCCCTCAAGAGACCCAGTACTTC. It codes for CASSLWGVPQETQYF.

The rearrangement uses TRBV27 and TRBJ2-6; 7 nucleotides line up with TRBD1. Trimming removed 3 bases from V and 4 bases from J; junction bases left unmatched: 9. This CDR3 is built from 17 residues. The germline gives CDR1 MNHEY, CDR2 SMNVEV (reference sequence). The CDR3 region is CASSLTGYGSGANVLTF. For the CDR3, the DNA is TGTGCCAGCAGTTTGACAGGGTATGGATCGGGGGCCAACGTCCTGACTTTC.

About this clone: Other DNA sequences in this specimen translate into the identical CDR3. The V gene is TRBV5-1, the J gene TRBJ1-2; D is undetermined. This CDR3 has 13 amino acids. Between the trimmed V and J ends, which lost 0 bases and 5 bases, there was a span of 8 bases. Germline lookup yields CDR1 SGHRS and CDR2 YFSETQ. For the CDR3, the DNA is TGCGCCAGCAGCTTGGTATCGGATTATGGCTACACCTTC. Its translation is CASSLVSDYGYTF.

This clone was seen a single time. V usage is TRBV4-3 and J usage is TRBJ2-2; TRBD2 agrees at 9 bases. There are 15 residues in the CDR3. Losses at the gene ends were 4 bases for V and 7 bases for J; bases not matched to a gene: 7. Germline V CDR1 and CDR2: LGHNA, YSLEER. The CDR3 DNA follows: TGCGCCAGCAGCCGGGGTAGCGGGAGTAACGGGGAGCTGTTTTTT. This gives the protein CASSRGSGSNGELFF.

The chain employs TRBV6-5 and TRBJ2-3; no clear D gene. V lost 0 bases and J lost 5, with 9 bases in between. Looked up from germline, CDR1 is MNHEY and CDR2 is SVGAGI. The CDR3 has 14 amino acids. The CDR3 nucleotides are TGTGCCAGCAGTTACTCGACAAAGGGAGATACGCAGTATTTT. Its protein product is CASSYSTKGDTQYF.

This rearrangement joins TRBV19 to TRBJ1-5; 7 bases agree with TRBD1. V gave up 8 bases and J gave up 7 bases; unmatched junction bases: 8. CDR3 length: 13 amino acids. Germline V lookup: CDR1 LNHDA, CDR2 SQIVND (reference sequence). Written as DNA, the CDR3 is TGTGCCAGTGGTGACAGGGAGTCGCAGCCCCAGCATTTT. This codes for CASGDRESQPQHF.

This chain joins TRBV13 and TRBJ2-7, with D perhaps TRBD2 (6 bases). CDR3 length equals 14 residues. Germline V gene data show CDR1 as PRHDT and CDR2 as FYEKMQ (reference sequence). The germline V and J ends were trimmed by 5 bases and 3 bases, with 14 bases remaining between them. DNA of the CDR3: TGTGCCAGCAGCCTACGACTAGACAACTACGAGCAGTACTTC. It yields the protein CASSLRLDNYEQYF.

This clone appeared a single time. The chain has TRBV18 and TRBJ2-7; 12 bases are shared with TRBD2. The CDR3 extends over 15 amino acids. V shed 2 bases, J shed 5 bases, and the junction held 4 bases outside the gene matches. Germline assignment: CDR1 KGHSH and CDR2 LQKENI. CDR3 in amino acids: CASSPTWTSGNEQYF. The DNA for the CDR3 is TGTGCCAGCTCACCAACTTGGACTAGCGGGAACGAGCAGTACTTC.

V and J are TRBV5-1 and TRBJ2-7; D is possibly TRBD2 (5 bases). This CDR3 has 14 amino acids. V shed 4 bases and J shed 3 bases, with 14 bases lying between them. Germline V CDR1 and CDR2: SGHRS, YFSETQ. CDR3 nucleotides: TGCGCCAGCAGCCTGTCCGGGATTTACTACGAGCAGTACTTC. Translation gives CASSLSGIYYEQYF.